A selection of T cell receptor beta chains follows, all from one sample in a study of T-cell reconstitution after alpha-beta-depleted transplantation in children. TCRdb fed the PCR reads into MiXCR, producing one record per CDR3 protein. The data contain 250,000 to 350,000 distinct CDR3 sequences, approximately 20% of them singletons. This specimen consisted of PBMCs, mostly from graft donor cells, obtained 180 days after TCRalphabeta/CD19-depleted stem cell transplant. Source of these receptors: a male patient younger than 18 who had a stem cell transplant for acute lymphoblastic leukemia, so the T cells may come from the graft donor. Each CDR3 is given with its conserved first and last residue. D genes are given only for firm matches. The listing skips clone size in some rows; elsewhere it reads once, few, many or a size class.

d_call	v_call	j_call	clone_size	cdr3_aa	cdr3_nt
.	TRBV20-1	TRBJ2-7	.	CSARPDLYEQYF	TGCAGTGCTAGACCAGACCTCTACGAGCAGTACTTC
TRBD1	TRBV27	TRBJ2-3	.	CASAWVGFRGTDTKYF	TGTGCCAGCGCATGGGTCGGATTTCGAGGGACAGATACGAAGTATTTT
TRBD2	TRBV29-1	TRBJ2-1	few	CSVEGVTSGMSNEQFF	TGCAGCGTTGAAGGGGTGACTAGCGGGATGTCCAATGAGCAGTTCTTC
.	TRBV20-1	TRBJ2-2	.	CSARGSGELFF	TGCAGTGCTAGGGGGTCCGGGGAGCTGTTTTTT
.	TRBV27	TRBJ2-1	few	CASSFSSSYNEQFF	TGTGCCAGCAGTTTTAGTTCTTCCTACAATGAGCAGTTCTTC
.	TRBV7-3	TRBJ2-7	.	CASSLGPVYEQYF	TGTGCCAGCAGCTTAGGTCCCGTATACGAGCAGTACTTC
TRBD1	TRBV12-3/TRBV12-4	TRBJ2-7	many	CASSQDRVVYEQYF	TGTGCCAGCAGCCAGGACAGGGTTGTCTACGAGCAGTACTTC
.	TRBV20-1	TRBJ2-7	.	CSASAEAPYEQYF	TGCAGTGCTAGCGCCGAGGCCCCCTACGAGCAGTACTTC
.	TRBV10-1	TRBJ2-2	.	CASSESSGELFF	TGCGCCAGCAGTGAGTCTTCCGGGGAGCTGTTTTTT
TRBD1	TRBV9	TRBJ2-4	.	CASSETGEDIQYF	TGTGCCAGCAGCGAGACAGGGGAAGACATTCAGTACTTC
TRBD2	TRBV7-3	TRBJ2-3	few	CASSLSAGLLSDTQYF	TGTGCCAGCAGCTTATCGGCGGGACTACTCTCAGATACGCAGTATTTT
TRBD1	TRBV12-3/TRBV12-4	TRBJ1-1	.	CASIPGQINTEAFF	TGTGCCAGCATCCCGGGACAGATTAACACTGAAGCTTTCTTT
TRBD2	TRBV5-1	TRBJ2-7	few	CASSFGTSAEQYF	TGCGCCAGCAGCTTCGGGACTAGCGCCGAGCAGTACTTC
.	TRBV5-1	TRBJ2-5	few	CASSYAQETQYF	TGCGCCAGCAGCTATGCCCAAGAGACCCAGTACTTC
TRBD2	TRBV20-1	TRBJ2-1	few	CSARKGLAAYNEQFF	TGCAGTGCTAGAAAGGGACTAGCGGCCTACAATGAGCAGTTCTTC
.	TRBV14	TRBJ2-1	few	CASSQVHAGEQFF	TGTGCCAGCAGCCAAGTTCACGCGGGCGAGCAGTTCTTC
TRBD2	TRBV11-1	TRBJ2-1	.	CASSLGKLLAGGPYNEQFF	TGTGCCAGCAGCTTAGGAAAGCTACTAGCGGGGGGACCCTACAATGAGCAGTTCTTC
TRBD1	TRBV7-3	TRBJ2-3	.	CASGRQGGTDTQYF	TGTGCCAGCGGCCGACAGGGCGGGACAGATACGCAGTATTTT
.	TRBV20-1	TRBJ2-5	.	CSATPQETQYF	TGCAGTGCTACGCCTCAAGAGACCCAGTACTTC
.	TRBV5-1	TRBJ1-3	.	CASSLNDRRSGNTIYF	TGCGCCAGCAGCCTAAACGACAGGCGCTCTGGAAACACCATATATTTT
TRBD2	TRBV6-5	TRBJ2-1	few	CASSLRLAGVFYNEQFF	TGTGCCAGCAGTTTAAGACTAGCGGGAGTCTTCTACAATGAGCAGTTCTTC
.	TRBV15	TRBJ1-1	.	CATSTGGPEAFF	TGTGCCACCAGCACCGGGGGGCCAGAAGCTTTCTTT
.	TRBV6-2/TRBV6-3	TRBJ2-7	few	CASSYSTMRRREQYF	TGTGCCAGCAGTTACTCTACTATGCGACGGCGGGAGCAGTACTTC
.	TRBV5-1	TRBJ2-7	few	CASSLWLSSYEQYF	TGCGCCAGCAGCTTGTGGCTTTCCTCCTACGAGCAGTACTTC
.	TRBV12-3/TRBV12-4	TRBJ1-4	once	CASSLGPINEKLFF	TGTGCCAGCAGTTTAGGACCAATCAATGAAAAACTGTTTTTT
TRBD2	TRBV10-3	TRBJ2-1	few	CAISEAGLGIYNEQFF	TGTGCCATCAGTGAGGCGGGACTAGGGATATACAATGAGCAGTTCTTC
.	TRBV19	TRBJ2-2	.	CASSTGPNTGELFF	TGTGCCAGTAGTACCGGACCGAACACCGGGGAGCTGTTTTTT
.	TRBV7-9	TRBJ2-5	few	CASTGVLIQETQYF	TGTGCCAGCACTGGGGTATTGATCCAAGAGACCCAGTACTTC
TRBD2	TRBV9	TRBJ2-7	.	CASSVPGLAGGLEQYF	TGTGCCAGCAGCGTACCGGGACTAGCGGGAGGCCTCGAGCAGTACTTC
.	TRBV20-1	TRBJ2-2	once	CSARDPNGELFF	TGCAGTGCTAGAGATCCGAACGGGGAGCTGTTTTTT
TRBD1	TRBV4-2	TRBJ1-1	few	CASSQAGTGGFEAFF	TGTGCCAGCAGCCAAGCCGGGACAGGGGGCTTTGAAGCTTTCTTT
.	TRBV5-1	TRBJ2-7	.	CASSLRALEHEQYF	TGCGCCAGCAGCTTGAGGGCATTGGAACACGAGCAGTACTTC
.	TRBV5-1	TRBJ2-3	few	CASSLSRTDTQYF	TGCGCCAGCAGCTTGAGTCGGACAGATACGCAGTATTTT
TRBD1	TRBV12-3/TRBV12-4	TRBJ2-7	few	CASSNGQGALEQYF	TGTGCCAGCAGTAATGGACAGGGGGCTCTTGAGCAGTACTTC
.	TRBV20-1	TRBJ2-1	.	CSARATGGPPYNEQFF	TGCAGTGCTAGGGCGACCGGCGGCCCGCCCTACAATGAGCAGTTCTTC
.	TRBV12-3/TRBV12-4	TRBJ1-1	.	CASSLNRVRDAFF	TGTGCCAGCAGTTTGAATAGGGTTCGAGACGCTTTCTTT
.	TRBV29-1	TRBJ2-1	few	CSVEDGYSYNEQFF	TGCAGCGTTGAAGATGGGTACTCATACAATGAGCAGTTCTTC